This TCR beta chain was found in a study of T cells in Graves' hyperthyroidism and ophthalmopathy. Study-wide results and limits: Ophthalmopathy was predicted by the model a median of about 6.5 months ahead of onset.

The ends were cut back, 2 bases at V and 0 bases at J, with 8 bases in the middle. CDR3 length equals 14 residues. Germline CDR1 is DFQATT and CDR2 is SNEGSKA (reference sequence). The investigators amplified TCR beta CDR3 regions from RNA transcripts. Primed by the HTBI set, a first-round RT-PCR was run on the TCR CDR3. TCRdb itself ran the multiplex PCR reads through MiXCR, one entry per CDR3 protein. Among more than 550,000 distinct CDR3 sequences, around 20% were seen once, and the ten largest hold approximately 15%. Each patient was aged 18 to 65 and had newly diagnosed hyperthyroidism of under 2 months' duration. This clonotype was seen ten or more times. Its antigen is still unknown.

Sequenced material: blood. J is TRBJ1-5 and V is TRBV20-1; D is ambiguous. The source of this sequence is a woman between 45 and 65 years old with Graves' hyperthyroidism that later progressed to Graves' ophthalmopathy. In DNA, the CDR3 is TGCAGTGCTAGAAGTATGTATAGCAATCAGCCCCAGCATTTT. Encoded protein: CSARSMYSNQPQHF.